Listed here are 30 T cell receptor beta chains from one sample, sequenced in a study of shared clonotypes between healthy human individuals (dated by TCRdb to the early 2020s). Receptor libraries were prepared by the immunoSEQ multiplex PCR assay. TCRdb's version of the immuneACCESS table is confined to in-frame rearrangements and falls short of the full clone set. An unresolved V gene accounts for under half of the shortfall where checked; the remainder is of unknown origin. The sample table lists some 1,400,000 clones, roughly 96% of them with a count of one. Roughly 1.1% of the sample goes to the ten largest clones. Sequenced sample: naive CD4+ T cells sorted from blood. In light of the paper, this sample's cell subset or site label describes: CD45RA+ positively selected. The source of these receptors is a man aged 30 to 39 in good health.

The chain recombines TRBV27 with TRBJ2-7; 7 bases line up with TRBD2. The CDR3 totals 10 residues. V shed 11 bases and J 2 bases; nucleotides not matched to a gene: 0. Germline loops: CDR1 MNHEY, CDR2 SMNVEV (reference sequence). CDR3 nucleotide sequence: TGTGCCGCGGGGGCCTACGAGCAGTACTTC. This codes for CAAGAYEQYF.

The V call is TRBV18, the J call TRBJ1-5, with 7 bases identical to TRBD1. Germline CDR1 reads KGHSH; CDR2 reads LQKENI. The length of the CDR3 is 14 residues. Losses at the gene ends were 5 bases for V and 2 bases for J; bases not matched to a gene: 3. CDR3 sequence: CASSDRVGNQPQHF. In DNA form, the CDR3 reads TGTGCCAGCTCAGACAGGGTTGGCAATCAGCCCCAGCATTTT.

The J gene is TRBJ1-3, the V gene TRBV2; D gene unclear. Trimming removed 7 bases at V and 0 bases at J, with 10 bases between. Germline V gene data show CDR1 as SNHLY and CDR2 as FYNNEI. The CDR3 loop spans 14 amino acids. The CDR3 nucleotides read TGTGCCAGCAATCCGCAAACCTCTGGAAACACCATATATTTT. Translated, it gives CASNPQTSGNTIYF.

This chain uses TRBV28 with TRBJ2-7; tentative D call: TRBD1 (6 bases). Germline values: CDR1 MDHEN, CDR2 SYDVKM. Trimming took 6 bases from V and 6 from J, leaving 18 bases between them. This CDR3 region has 14 residues. The DNA of the CDR3 is TGTGCCAGCAGAGGGGGAGCTTTCTGGTCCGAGCAGTACTTC. It codes for CASRGGAFWSEQYF.

In the case of this clone: The identical CDR3 is also encoded by other nucleotide sequences in the sample. In nucleotides, the CDR3 is TGTGCCAGCAGCCCCAGGCTAGCGGGAGGGCAAGAGACCCAGTACTTC. Protein product: CASSPRLAGGQETQYF. The chain recombines TRBV9 with TRBJ2-5, with 12 positions matching TRBD2. This CDR3 has 16 amino acids. V trimming: 4 bases; J trimming: 2 bases; junction bases outside the gene matches: 6. The germline V gene has CDR1 SGDLS and CDR2 YYNGEE.

This chain uses TRBV6-1 with TRBJ2-1; TRBD2 aligns across 7 bases. Unmatched junction bases numbered 10, after V lost 1 base and J lost 4 bases. Germline V gene sequence: CDR1 MNHNS, CDR2 SASEGT. The CDR3 extends over 17 amino acids. The CDR3 DNA follows: TGTGCCAGCAGTGAAGTAAGCGGGGCGGCCCAATACAATGAGCAGTTCTTC. As protein: CASSEVSGAAQYNEQFF.

The J gene is TRBJ1-5, the V gene TRBV5-3, with 7 nucleotides matching TRBD1. TRBV5-3 is recorded as an ORF, its role being uncertain. The junction had 20 bases not matched to a gene; V was cut back by 5 bases and J by 0 bases. CDR3 size: 20 residues. In DNA, the CDR3 is TGTGCCAGAAGGATCCCGGGACAGAGGACAGAAAGATATAGCAATCAGCCCCAGCATTTT. It specifies CARRIPGQRTERYSNQPQHF.

The chain joins TRBV5-6 to TRBJ1-4, with unresolved D. The germline gives CDR1 SGHDT, CDR2 YYEEEE. The germline V and J ends were trimmed by 0 bases and 7 bases, with 13 bases remaining between them. This CDR3 spans 15 amino acids. CDR3 in DNA: TGTGCCAGCAGCTTGGCAGGTGTTATCAGTGAAAAACTGTTTTTT. Protein product: CASSLAGVISEKLFF. The full variable domain, its missing parts supplied by reference TRBV5-6 and TRBJ1-4, is DAGVTQSPTHLIKTRGQQVTLRCSPKSGHDTVSWYQQALGQGPQFIFQYYEEEERQRGNFPDRFSGHQFPNYSSELNVNALLLGDSALYLCASSLAGVISEKLFFGSGTQLSVL.

The chain couples TRBV4-2 to TRBJ1-4, with D unresolved. V was shortened by 0 bases and J by 5 bases, with 10 bases between the two germline ends. The CDR3 loop spans 15 amino acids. Germline assignment: CDR1 LGHNA and CDR2 YNFKEQ. CDR3 DNA sequence: TGTGCCAGCAGCCAAGATCGGATAGGCAATGAAAAACTGTTTTTT. It codes for CASSQDRIGNEKLFF.

This chain joins TRBV15 and TRBJ1-1; perhaps TRBD1 as D (5 bases). V lost 3 bases to trimming and J lost 11 bases, with 16 bases between them. Germline V lookup: CDR1 LNHNV, CDR2 YYDKDF (reference sequence). This CDR3 has 13 amino acids. The CDR3 loop is CATSSGDSLRAFF. The CDR3 coding sequence is TGTGCCACCAGCAGCGGAGACAGCCTGAGGGCTTTCTTT. Using reference TRBV15 and TRBJ1-1 for the parts outside the CDR3, the full variable domain is DAMVIQNPRYQVTQFGKPVTLSCSQTLNHNVMYWYQQKSSQAPKLLFHYYDKDFNNEADTPDNFQSRRPNTSFCFLDIRSPGLGDTAMYLCATSSGDSLRAFFGQGTRLTVV.

Remarks on this clone: This sample includes further DNA sequences coding for the same CDR3. The CDR3 sequence is CASSPGTSGQETQYF. DNA of the CDR3: TGTGCCAGCAGTCCAGGGACTAGCGGACAAGAGACCCAGTACTTC. The chain carries TRBV11-3 and TRBJ2-5; 11 nucleotides align to TRBD2. Unmatched junction bases numbered 5, after V lost 6 bases and J lost 2 bases. The CDR3 extends over 15 amino acids. The germline V gene has CDR1 SGHNT and CDR2 YENEEA.

The chain joins TRBV28 to TRBJ2-7; TRBD2 matches at 11 bases. The CDR3 extends over 16 amino acids. Germline CDR1 reads MDHEN; CDR2 reads SYDVKM. V was pared by 5 bases and J by 1 base, with 7 bases of the junction left unmatched. The CDR3 is CASSLPGLAVSYEQYF. The CDR3 DNA follows: TGTGCCAGCAGTCTCCCGGGACTAGCGGTTTCCTACGAGCAGTACTTC. The whole variable domain, filled in from reference TRBV28 and TRBJ2-7, reads DVKVTQSSRYLVKRTGEKVFLECVQDMDHENMFWYRQDPGLGLRLIYFSYDVKMKEKGDIPEGYSVSREKKERFSLILESASTNQTSMYLCASSLPGLAVSYEQYFGPGTRLTVT.

The gene calls are TRBV18 and TRBJ2-7; 10 bases are shared with TRBD1. The V segment lost 1 base and the J segment 2 bases; nucleotides outside the gene matches: 11. Looked up from germline, CDR1 is KGHSH and CDR2 is LQKENI. The CDR3 totals 18 residues. The CDR3 sequence is CASSPLSRAGTGAYEQYF. The DNA for the CDR3 is TGTGCCAGCTCACCACTGAGCCGAGCCGGGACAGGGGCCTACGAGCAGTACTTC.

The chain links TRBV9 to TRBJ2-1; 7 bases line up with TRBD2. Germline V gene sequence: CDR1 SGDLS, CDR2 YYNGEE. V lost 1 base, J lost 10 bases, and 11 bases stayed unmatched. The CDR3 covers 15 residues. Written as DNA, the CDR3 is TGTGCCAGCAGCGTAACGGCGGGAGTTGTCAAAGAGCAGTTCTTC. It codes for CASSVTAGVVKEQFF.

This chain uses TRBV10-3 with TRBJ2-1; D unclear. Germline CDR1 and CDR2: ENHRY and SYGVKD. The CDR3 has 14 amino acids. V was cut by 0 bases and J by 6 bases, with 9 bases left in between. The CDR3 DNA follows: TGTGCCATCAGTGAGTCACAAAGAGGCAATGAGCAGTTCTTC. Amino acids: CAISESQRGNEQFF.

The chain joins TRBV6-1 to TRBJ2-7; possibly TRBD2 for D (5 bases). V was clipped by 8 bases and J by 0 bases, with 11 bases between them. The CDR3 consists of 13 residues. Germline V lookup: CDR1 MNHNS, CDR2 SASEGT. The CDR3 protein is CASGERSSYEQYF. In DNA form, the CDR3 reads TGTGCCAGCGGGGAGCGTAGCTCCTACGAGCAGTACTTC.

The chain recombines TRBV19 with TRBJ2-1; 10 bases line up with TRBD1. Trimming at V came to 3 bases and at J to 5 bases, leaving 4 bases not matched to a gene. The germline gives CDR1 LNHDA, CDR2 SQIVND (reference sequence). The CDR3 is 15 amino acids. The CDR3 DNA reads TGTGCCAGTAGTATCCGACAGGGGGCGGACAATGAGCAGTTCTTC. Translating gives CASSIRQGADNEQFF.

The V and J genes are TRBV29-1 and TRBJ2-1, with D perhaps TRBD2 (6 bases). The germline V and J ends were trimmed by 7 bases and 3 bases, with 16 bases remaining between them. Germline V gene lookup returns CDR1 SQVTM and CDR2 ANQGSEA. The CDR3 spans 14 residues. CDR3 coding DNA: TGCAGCGCAAAAAACAGGACTAACTACAATGAGCAGTTCTTC. Its translation is CSAKNRTNYNEQFF.

This clone occurred once. The chain employs TRBV5-4 and TRBJ2-2; the match to TRBD1 covers 7 bases. The germline CDR1 and CDR2 sequences are SGHNT and YYREEE (reference sequence). V shed 0 bases, J shed 8 bases, and the junction held 4 bases outside the gene matches. This CDR3 region has 14 residues. The CDR3 sequence is CASSLGQGRGELFF. In DNA form, the CDR3 reads TGTGCCAGCAGCTTGGGACAGGGAAGGGGGGAGCTGTTTTTT.

This chain links TRBV11-1 with TRBJ1-2; D call uncertain. V dropped 5 bases and J dropped 4 bases, with 11 bases sitting between them. This CDR3 comprises 13 residues. Per the germline V gene, CDR1 is SGHAT and CDR2 is FQDESV (reference sequence). The CDR3 is CASSVDGPYGYTF. The DNA of the CDR3 is TGTGCCAGCAGCGTTGACGGCCCCTATGGCTACACCTTC.

The chain has TRBV7-2 and TRBJ2-3, with D tentatively TRBD2 (6 bases). With 3 bases removed from V and 1 base from J, the gap between germline ends came to 8 bases. CDR1 SGHTA and CDR2 FQGNSA come from the germline V gene. This CDR3 has 14 residues. CDR3 coding DNA: TGTGCCAGCAGCTTTTGGGGGGGCACAGATACGCAGTATTTT. Translating gives CASSFWGGTDTQYF.

The chain couples TRBV11-2 to TRBJ2-7, with a possible D match to TRBD1 (6 bases). V was cut by 6 bases and J by 3 bases, with 15 bases left in between. The CDR3 runs 14 residues. Germline V lookup: CDR1 SGHAT, CDR2 FQNNGV. CDR3 in amino acids: CASSQITGYYEQYF. The CDR3 nucleotides read TGTGCCAGCAGTCAAATCACAGGGTACTACGAGCAGTACTTC.

The V call is TRBV7-8, the J call TRBJ2-5; D is possibly TRBD2 (5 bases). V was cut by 3 bases and J by 5 bases, with 10 bases left in between. This CDR3 has 13 amino acids. The V gene's germline CDR1 is SGHVS and CDR2 FQNEAQ. CDR3: CASSFDYSETQYF. CDR3 DNA sequence: TGTGCCAGCAGCTTCGACTACTCGGAGACCCAGTACTTC.

Comment on this clone: Different DNA sequences within this sample yield the same CDR3. This rearrangement joins TRBV9 to TRBJ2-7, with 10 bases aligning to TRBD2. Per the germline V gene, CDR1 is SGDLS and CDR2 is YYNGEE. The CDR3 extends over 15 amino acids. V lost 0 bases to trimming and J lost 4 bases; unmatched junction nucleotides: 4. The CDR3 loop reads CASSVGASGSYEQYF. The CDR3 coding sequence is TGTGCCAGCAGCGTAGGGGCTAGCGGGAGTTACGAGCAGTACTTC. Supplemented by reference TRBV9 and TRBJ2-7, the full variable domain reads DSGVTQTPKHLITATGQRVTLRCSPRSGDLSVYWYQQSLDQGLQFLIQYYNGEERAKGNILERFSAQQFPDLHSELNLSSLELGDSALYFCASSVGASGSYEQYFGPGTRLTVT.

This clone was counted a few times. CDR3 loop: CASSAGARQPQHF. CDR3 sequence (DNA): TGTGCCAGCAGTGCAGGCGCGAGGCAGCCCCAGCATTTT. This sequence joins TRBV2 and TRBJ1-5, with D uncertain. This CDR3 comprises 13 residues. The V end was cut by 4 bases, the J end by 7 bases, with 11 bases between. CDR1 and CDR2 (germline): SNHLY, FYNNEI.

This clone was found once. The chain is built from TRBV16 and TRBJ2-7, with 8 bases fitting TRBD1. CDR3 size: 16 residues. CDR1 and CDR2 from the germline V gene are KGHSY and FQNENV. V shed 0 bases, J shed 6 bases, and the junction held 10 bases outside the gene matches. Here the CDR3 reads CASSQSIRTGFSEQYF. CDR3 DNA: TGTGCCAGCAGCCAATCAATTCGGACAGGGTTCTCCGAGCAGTACTTC.

The chain has TRBV30 and TRBJ1-1; a weak D match, TRBD1 (5 bases). The germline CDR1 and CDR2 sequences are GTSNPN and SVGIG (reference sequence). This CDR3 is 16 amino acids long. V was cut by 2 bases and J by 0 bases, with 16 bases left in between. The CDR3 loop reads CAWSSGPLSMNTEAFF. The DNA of the CDR3 is TGTGCCTGGAGTTCGGGACCCTTATCCATGAACACTGAAGCTTTCTTT.

J is TRBJ2-1 and V is TRBV18; D is perhaps TRBD1 (5 bases). CDR1 KGHSH and CDR2 LQKENI come from the germline V gene. The CDR3 runs to 17 residues. The V and J ends lost 4 bases and 4 bases respectively, with 20 bases between them. CDR3 sequence: CASSLLQGPYPYNEQFF. Here the CDR3 DNA reads TGTGCCAGCTCACTCCTCCAGGGCCCCTACCCTTACAATGAGCAGTTCTTC.

This clone was found once. The CDR3 bases are TGCAGCGTTGGGGCCCTAGCGGGAGGCTGGGGAAACAATGAGCAGTTCTTC. Residues: CSVGALAGGWGNNEQFF. The rearrangement joins TRBV29-1 to TRBJ2-1, with 11 bases lining up with TRBD2. Trimming at V came to 4 bases and at J to 5 bases, leaving 13 bases not matched to a gene. The CDR3 has 17 residues. Germline CDR1 and CDR2: SQVTM and ANQGSEA.

The rearrangement uses TRBV5-5 and TRBJ2-3; TRBD2 aligns across 15 bases. Germline CDR1 SGHKS, CDR2 YYEKEE (reference sequence). V was pared by 4 bases and J by 1 base, with 4 bases of the junction left unmatched. CDR3 length: 17 residues. DNA of the CDR3: TGTGCCAGCAGCCCCGGACTAGCGGGAGGGGGCACAGATACGCAGTATTTT. This sequence encodes CASSPGLAGGGTDTQYF. Based on the CDR3 plus reference TRBV5-5 and TRBJ2-3, the full variable domain is DAGVTQSPTHLIKTRGQQVTLRCSPISGHKSVSWYQQVLGQGPQFIFQYYEKEERGRGNFPDRFSARQFPNYSSELNVNALLLGDSALYLCASSPGLAGGGTDTQYFGPGTRLTVL.